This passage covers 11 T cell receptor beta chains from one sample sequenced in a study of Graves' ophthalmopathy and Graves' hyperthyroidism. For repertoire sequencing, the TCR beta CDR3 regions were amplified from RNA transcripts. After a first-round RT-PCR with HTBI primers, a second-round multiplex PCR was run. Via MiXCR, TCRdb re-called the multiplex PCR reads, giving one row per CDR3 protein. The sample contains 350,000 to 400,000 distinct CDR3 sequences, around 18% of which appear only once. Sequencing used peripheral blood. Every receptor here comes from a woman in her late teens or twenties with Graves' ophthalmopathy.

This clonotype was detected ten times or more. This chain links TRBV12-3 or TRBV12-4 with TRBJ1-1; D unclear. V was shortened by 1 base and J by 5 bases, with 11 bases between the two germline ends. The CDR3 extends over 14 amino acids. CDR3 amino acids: CASSLVGRRTEAFF. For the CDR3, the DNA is TGTGCCAGCAGTTTAGTCGGGAGACGTACTGAAGCTTTCTTT.

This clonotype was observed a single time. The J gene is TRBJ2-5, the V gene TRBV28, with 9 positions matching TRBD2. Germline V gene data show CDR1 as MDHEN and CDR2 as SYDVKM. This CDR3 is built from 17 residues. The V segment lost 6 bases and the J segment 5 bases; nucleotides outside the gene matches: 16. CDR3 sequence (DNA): TGTGCCAGCAGCCAGACTAGCGGAGTACCAAAGGGCGAGACCCAGTACTTC. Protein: CASSQTSGVPKGETQYF. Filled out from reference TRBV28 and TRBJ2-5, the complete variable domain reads DVKVTQSSRYLVKRTGEKVFLECVQDMDHENMFWYRQDPGLGLRLIYFSYDVKMKEKGDIPEGYSVSREKKERFSLILESASTNQTSMYLCASSQTSGVPKGETQYFGPGTRLLVL.

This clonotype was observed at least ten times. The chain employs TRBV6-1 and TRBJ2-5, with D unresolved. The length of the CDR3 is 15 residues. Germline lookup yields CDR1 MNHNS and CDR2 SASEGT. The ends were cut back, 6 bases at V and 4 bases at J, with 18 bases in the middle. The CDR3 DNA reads TGTGCCAGCAGATCCGCGACCTGGTTGGCAGAGACCCAGTACTTC. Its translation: CASRSATWLAETQYF.

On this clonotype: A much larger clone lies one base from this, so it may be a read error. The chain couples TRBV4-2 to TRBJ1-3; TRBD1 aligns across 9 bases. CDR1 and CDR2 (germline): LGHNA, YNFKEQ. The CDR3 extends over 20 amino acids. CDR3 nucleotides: TGTCCCAGCAGCCAAGATTATGCGGTGGGACAGGGAGGATCTGGAAACACCATATATTTT. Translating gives CPSSQDYAVGQGGSGNTIYF.

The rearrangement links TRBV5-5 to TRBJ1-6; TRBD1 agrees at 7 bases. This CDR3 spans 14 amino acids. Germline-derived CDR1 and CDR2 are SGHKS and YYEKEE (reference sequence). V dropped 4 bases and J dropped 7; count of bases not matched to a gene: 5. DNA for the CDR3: TGTGCCAGCAGCCGGGACAGCTCAAATTCACCCCTCCACTTT. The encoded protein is CASSRDSSNSPLHF.

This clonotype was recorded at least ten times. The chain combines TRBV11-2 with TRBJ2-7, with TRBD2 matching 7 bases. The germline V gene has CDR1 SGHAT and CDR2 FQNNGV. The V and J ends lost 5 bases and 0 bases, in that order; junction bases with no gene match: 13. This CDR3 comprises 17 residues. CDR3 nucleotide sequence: TGTGCCAGCAGCCGACAATTTGCGGGAGCAATCTCCTACGAGCAGTACTTC. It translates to CASSRQFAGAISYEQYF. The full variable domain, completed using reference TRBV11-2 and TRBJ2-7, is EAGVAQSPRYKIIEKRQSVAFWCNPISGHATLYWYQQILGQGPKLLIQFQNNGVVDDSQLPKDRFSAERLKGVDSTLKIQPAKLEDSAVYLCASSRQFAGAISYEQYFGPGTRLTVT.

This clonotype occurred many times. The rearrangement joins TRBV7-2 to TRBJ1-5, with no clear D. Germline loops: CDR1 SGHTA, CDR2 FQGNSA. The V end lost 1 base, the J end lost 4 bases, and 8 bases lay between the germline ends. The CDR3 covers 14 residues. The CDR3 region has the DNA TGTGCCAGCAGCTTAGTACTCAGTAATCAGCCCCAGCATTTT. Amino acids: CASSLVLSNQPQHF.

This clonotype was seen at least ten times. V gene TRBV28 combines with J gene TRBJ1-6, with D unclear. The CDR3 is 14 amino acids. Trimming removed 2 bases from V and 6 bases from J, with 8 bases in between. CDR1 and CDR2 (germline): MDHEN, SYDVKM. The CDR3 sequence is CASSLHSPNSPLHF. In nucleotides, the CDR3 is TGTGCCAGCAGTTTACACAGTCCTAATTCACCCCTCCACTTT.

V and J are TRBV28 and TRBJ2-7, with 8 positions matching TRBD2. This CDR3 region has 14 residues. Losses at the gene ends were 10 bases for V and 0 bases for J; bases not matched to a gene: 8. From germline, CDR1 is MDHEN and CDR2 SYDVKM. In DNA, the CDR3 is TGTGCCACCCAACCGGGACTAGGCTCCTACGAGCAGTACTTC. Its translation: CATQPGLGSYEQYF.

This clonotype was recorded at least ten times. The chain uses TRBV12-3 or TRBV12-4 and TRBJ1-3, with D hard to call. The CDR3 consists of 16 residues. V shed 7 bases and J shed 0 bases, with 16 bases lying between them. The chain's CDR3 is CASTRGVPLSGNTIYF. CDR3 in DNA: TGTGCCAGCACCCGGGGTGTCCCACTCTCTGGAAACACCATATATTTT.

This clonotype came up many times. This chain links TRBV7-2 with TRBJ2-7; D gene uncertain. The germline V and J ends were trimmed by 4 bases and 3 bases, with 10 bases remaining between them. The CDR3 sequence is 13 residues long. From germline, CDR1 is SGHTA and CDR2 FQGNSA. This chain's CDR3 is CASSWVVLYEQYF. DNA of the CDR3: TGTGCCAGCAGCTGGGTGGTCCTCTACGAGCAGTACTTC.